The TCR beta chain under discussion was sequenced for a study of technical replicates of blood from several donors (dated 2017 in TCRdb). The library was obtained by the immunoSEQ multiplex PCR assay. TCRdb holds this immuneACCESS table with in-frame rearrangements only. Some clones are missing; in checked studies, unresolved V genes explain under half, and the rest has no known cause. Here the sample has 82,000 or so clones; just over 95% occur a single time. Jointly, the top ten make up 0.3% to 0.4% of the sample. The germline V gene encodes CDR1 SGHNT and CDR2 YYREEE (reference sequence). Trimming accounts for 1 base at V and 4 bases at J, while the number of junction bases matched to no gene is 7. The CDR3 runs 15 residues from the cysteine to the phenylalanine. This entry keeps only the CDR3 DNA: 45 bases, framed from base 1. As concerns this clone: The antigen it recognizes is unknown. No per-base quality is available; no much larger clone lies one base away.

Recombination linked TRBV5-4 to TRBJ2-7; 8 bases in between match TRBD2. The specimen sequenced was T cells isolated from PBMCs. The sequence was collected from a human donor in good health. Here is the DNA: TGTGCCAGCAGCTTGATGGCTAGCGGGCCATACGAGCAGTACTTC. Protein translation: CASSLMASGPYEQYF.